One sample yielded the 23 T cell receptor beta chains listed below, sequenced in a study of control samples from healthy donors and cancer patients. Assay used: immunoSEQ multiplex PCR; TCRdb lists only in-frame clones, some missing. The sample includes about 22,000 clones, around four fifths of them seen just once. Material: PBMCs. The source is a man aged 60-69 years with colorectal cancer.

This clone is labeled as large. The chain joins TRBV10-1 to TRBJ1-4; TRBD1 might be the D (5 bases). V dropped 3 bases and J dropped 5 bases, with 13 bases sitting between them. Germline values: CDR1 WNHNN, CDR2 SYGVQD (reference sequence). This CDR3 is 15 amino acids long. The CDR3 reads CASSEGTAGNEKLFF. CDR3 sequence (DNA): TGCGCCAGCAGTGAAGGGACGGCGGGAAATGAAAAACTGTTTTTT.

V gene TRBV30 combines with J gene TRBJ2-4, with TRBD2 identical over 7 bases. Germline CDR1 GTSNPN, CDR2 SVGIG (reference sequence). There are 14 residues in the CDR3. With 4 bases clipped from V and 6 bases from J, the junction kept 9 bases outside the gene matches. The chain's CDR3 is CAWIDRGRGNIQYF. CDR3 bases: TGTGCCTGGATCGACCGGGGGAGGGGAAACATTCAGTACTTC.

This sequence joins TRBV3-1 (or the pseudogene TRBV3-2) and TRBJ2-3, with TRBD2 as a possible D gene (6 bases). The germline gives CDR1 LGHDT, CDR2 YNNKEL (reference sequence). This CDR3 contains 14 residues. The ends were cut back, 4 bases at V and 3 bases at J, with 11 bases in the middle. The CDR3 sequence is CASSRDGGTDTQYF. The CDR3 DNA is TGTGCCAGCAGCCGCGACGGGGGAACAGATACGCAGTATTTT.

This chain connects TRBV3-1 (or the pseudogene TRBV3-2) to TRBJ2-1; 11 bases fit TRBD2. The germline V gene has CDR1 LGHDT and CDR2 YNNKEL (reference sequence). V was clipped by 4 bases and J by 10 bases; unmatched bases: 12. The CDR3 is 16 residues long. The CDR3 coding sequence is TGTGCCAGCAGCCGTCGGGGTAGCGGGGGGGCTGAGGAGCAGTTCTTC. Amino acids: CASSRRGSGGAEEQFF.

The genes are TRBV7-9 and TRBJ1-4; D remains ambiguous. The CDR3 extends over 15 amino acids. Germline V lookup: CDR1 SEHNR, CDR2 FQNEAQ (reference sequence). V lost 7 bases and J 4 bases, leaving 16 bases between the germline ends. The chain's CDR3 is CASTNGRRFNEKLFF. The CDR3 nucleotides read TGTGCCAGCACCAACGGGCGACGGTTTAATGAAAAACTGTTTTTT.

The gene calls are TRBV7-9 and TRBJ1-6, with D perhaps matching TRBD1 (5 bases). Germline V CDR1 and CDR2: SEHNR, FQNEAQ (reference sequence). Between the trimmed V and J ends, which lost 5 bases and 7 bases, there was a span of 12 bases. The CDR3 length is 14 residues. The CDR3 region has the DNA TGTGCCAGCAGCCTCGGGACGGCAAATTCACCCCTCCACTTT. The encoded protein is CASSLGTANSPLHF.

The chain recombines TRBV14 with TRBJ2-3; TRBD1 agrees at 7 bases. Germline CDR1 reads SGHDN; CDR2 reads FVKESK. The trim removed 3 bases at V and 5 bases at J, leaving 11 bases unmatched. The CDR3 runs 16 residues. This CDR3 is CASSHVGQADRDTQYF. DNA for the CDR3: TGTGCCAGCAGCCACGTTGGACAGGCAGATCGAGATACGCAGTATTTT.

The chain employs TRBV5-1 and TRBJ1-2, with D possibly being TRBD1 (5 bases). V lost 4 bases to trimming and J lost 5 bases, with 15 bases between them. The CDR3 is made up of 14 amino acids. CDR1 is SGHRS and CDR2 is YFSETQ in the germline V gene. The CDR3 here is CASSPGGDGYGYTF. For the CDR3, the DNA is TGCGCCAGCAGCCCTGGGGGGGACGGGTATGGCTACACCTTC.

The genes are TRBV30 and TRBJ1-6; D is possibly TRBD1 (5 bases). Trimming shortened V by 4 bases and J by 9 bases, and 19 bases separated the two germline ends. The CDR3 is 15 amino acids. Germline V gene lookup returns CDR1 GTSNPN and CDR2 SVGIG (reference sequence). This chain's CDR3 is CAWKIDGGWGSPLHF. For the CDR3, the DNA is TGTGCCTGGAAAATAGATGGGGGATGGGGTTCACCCCTCCACTTT. Complete variable domain (other parts from reference TRBV30 and TRBJ1-6): SQTIHQWPATLVQPVGSPLSLECTVEGTSNPNLYWYRQAAGRGLQLLFYSVGIGQISSEVPQNLSASRPQDRQFILSSKKLLLSDSGFYLCAWKIDGGWGSPLHFGNGTRLTVT.

This rearrangement joins TRBV7-6 to TRBJ2-5, with TRBD2 matching 11 bases. This CDR3 has 15 residues. Germline values: CDR1 SGHVS, CDR2 FNYEAQ. The ends lost 2 bases at V and 7 bases at J; junction bases unmatched: 6. The CDR3 reads CASSLSSGGLGTQYF. Here the CDR3 DNA reads TGTGCCAGCAGCTTATCTAGCGGGGGGCTTGGGACCCAGTACTTC.

The chain combines TRBV5-8 with TRBJ2-3; unclear D gene. Trimming shortened V by 3 bases and J by 6 bases, and 5 bases separated the two germline ends. The CDR3 is 11 residues long. Germline V gene sequence: CDR1 SGHTS, CDR2 YDEGEE. This chain's CDR3 is CASSSRDTQYF. Written as DNA, the CDR3 is TGTGCCAGCAGCTCGCGGGATACGCAGTATTTT. Together with reference TRBV5-8 and TRBJ2-3, the CDR3 gives the full variable domain: EAGVTQSPTHLIKTRGQQATLRCSPISGHTSVYWYQQALGLGLQFLLWYDEGEERNRGNFPPRFSGRQFPNYSSELNVNALELEDSALYLCASSSRDTQYFGPGTRLTVL.

The gene calls are TRBV7-9 and TRBJ1-2; D gene unclear. This CDR3 region has 14 residues. V was shortened by 2 bases and J by 6 bases, with 13 bases between the two germline ends. CDR1 SEHNR and CDR2 FQNEAQ come from the germline V gene (reference sequence). The CDR3 coding sequence is TGTGCCAGCAGCTTAAGTGGGAGTAGCGATGGCTACACCTTC. This encodes CASSLSGSSDGYTF. The full variable domain, with the rest looked up from reference TRBV7-9 and TRBJ1-2, is DTGVSQNPRHKITKRGQNVTFRCDPISEHNRLYWYRQTLGQGPEFLTYFQNEAQLEKSRLLSDRFSAERPKGSFSTLEIQRTEQGDSAMYLCASSLSGSSDGYTFGSGTRLTVV.

By proportion, this clone is large. The V and J genes are TRBV21-1 and TRBJ2-7; the DNA was not compared with TRBD1, the D call given in the table. TRBV21-1 is a listed pseudogene. This CDR3 is built from 15 residues. CDR3 nucleotides: TGTGCCAGCAGCAAAGCCCGGGACAGGATTTACGAGCAGTACGTC. This gives the protein CASSKARDRIYEQYV.

The rearrangement uses TRBV18 and TRBJ1-5; D perhaps matches TRBD1 (6 bases). Germline loops: CDR1 KGHSH, CDR2 LQKENI. V lost 2 bases to trimming and J lost 2 bases, with 7 bases between them. This CDR3 spans 14 amino acids. CDR3 sequence: CASSPEGGNQPQHF. The CDR3 DNA reads TGTGCCAGCTCACCAGAGGGGGGCAATCAGCCCCAGCATTTT.

V gene TRBV4-3 combines with J gene TRBJ2-5, with D possibly matching TRBD2 (5 bases). V gave up 0 bases and J gave up 4 bases, with 12 bases separating them. The CDR3 loop spans 15 amino acids. Germline V gives CDR1 LGHNA, CDR2 YSLEER. The CDR3 nucleotides are TGCGCCAGCAGCCAAGATCCCGGGGTAAGAGAGACCCAGTACTTC. This translates into CASSQDPGVRETQYF.

This chain uses TRBV5-6 with TRBJ1-2, with D perhaps matching TRBD1 (5 bases). CDR1 is SGHDT and CDR2 is YYEEEE in the germline V gene. The CDR3 spans 14 residues. The germline V and J ends were trimmed by 0 bases and 4 bases, with 10 bases remaining between them. For the CDR3, the DNA is TGTGCCAGCAGCTTGGTTCAAGGGGTCTATGGCTACACCTTC. Translation gives CASSLVQGVYGYTF. Full variable domain (remainder filled in from reference TRBV5-6 and TRBJ1-2): DAGVTQSPTHLIKTRGQQVTLRCSPKSGHDTVSWYQQALGQGPQFIFQYYEEEERQRGNFPDRFSGHQFPNYSSELNVNALLLGDSALYLCASSLVQGVYGYTFGSGTRLTVV.

This clone was recorded a few times. V gene TRBV10-3 combines with J gene TRBJ1-3, with a possible D match to TRBD1 (6 bases). Germline CDR1 and CDR2: ENHRY and SYGVKD. The ends were cut back, 0 bases at V and 0 bases at J, with 9 bases in the middle. The CDR3 loop spans 16 amino acids. The CDR3: CAISESRTVSGNTIYF. The CDR3 DNA sequence: TGTGCCATCAGTGAGTCGAGGACAGTCTCTGGAAACACCATATATTTT.

J is TRBJ1-2 and V is TRBV18, with a possible D match to TRBD1 (6 bases). V lost 2 bases and J 0 bases, leaving 10 bases between the germline ends. Germline V CDR1 and CDR2: KGHSH, LQKENI. CDR3 size: 15 residues. The CDR3 reads CASSPNRDANYGYTF. CDR3 in DNA: TGTGCCAGCTCACCAAACAGGGATGCTAACTATGGCTACACCTTC.

The chain couples TRBV4-3 to TRBJ2-3; possibly TRBD2 for D (5 bases). V lost 4 bases to trimming and J lost 4 bases, with 12 bases between them. Germline CDR1 LGHNA, CDR2 YSLEER. This CDR3 has 14 residues. The CDR3, as DNA: TGCGCCAGCAGCCTAGGAGGAATCCCAGATACGCAGTATTTT. It yields the protein CASSLGGIPDTQYF.

V and J are TRBV29-1 and TRBJ1-3, with 8 bases fitting TRBD1. The germline V gene encodes CDR1 SQVTM and CDR2 ANQGSEA. The V segment lost 6 bases and the J segment 4 bases; nucleotides outside the gene matches: 8. CDR3 length: 14 residues. CDR3 coding DNA: TGCAGCGTAAGAACAGGGGGGAAAGGAAACACCATATATTTT. Its translation: CSVRTGGKGNTIYF.

The V and J genes are TRBV29-1 and TRBJ2-3; 9 positions agree with TRBD2. The CDR3 is 17 residues long. CDR1 is SQVTM and CDR2 is ANQGSEA in the germline V gene. The V gene end was trimmed by 2 bases and the J gene end by 0 bases; junction bases not matched to a gene: 9. The DNA of the CDR3 is TGCAGCGTTGAAAACCCCCCTAGCGGGGAGAGCACAGATACGCAGTATTTT. Protein: CSVENPPSGESTDTQYF.

This clone came up once. The V call is TRBV19, the J call TRBJ1-4; no reliable D call. CDR3 length: 15 residues. V lost 4 bases, J lost 0 bases, and 9 bases lay in between. Germline CDR1 reads LNHDA; CDR2 reads SQIVND (reference sequence). CDR3 protein: CASSRDAATNEKLFF. The CDR3 DNA reads TGTGCCAGTAGTAGGGATGCGGCAACTAATGAAAAACTGTTTTTT.

The chain combines TRBV5-1 with TRBJ1-1; the match to TRBD1 covers 8 bases. The V gene's germline CDR1 is SGHRS and CDR2 YFSETQ. The trim removed 3 bases at V and 4 bases at J, leaving 8 bases unmatched. This CDR3 spans 15 amino acids. CDR3 sequence: CASSWGQVMITEAFF. The CDR3 DNA follows: TGCGCCAGCAGCTGGGGACAGGTGATGATCACTGAAGCTTTCTTT.